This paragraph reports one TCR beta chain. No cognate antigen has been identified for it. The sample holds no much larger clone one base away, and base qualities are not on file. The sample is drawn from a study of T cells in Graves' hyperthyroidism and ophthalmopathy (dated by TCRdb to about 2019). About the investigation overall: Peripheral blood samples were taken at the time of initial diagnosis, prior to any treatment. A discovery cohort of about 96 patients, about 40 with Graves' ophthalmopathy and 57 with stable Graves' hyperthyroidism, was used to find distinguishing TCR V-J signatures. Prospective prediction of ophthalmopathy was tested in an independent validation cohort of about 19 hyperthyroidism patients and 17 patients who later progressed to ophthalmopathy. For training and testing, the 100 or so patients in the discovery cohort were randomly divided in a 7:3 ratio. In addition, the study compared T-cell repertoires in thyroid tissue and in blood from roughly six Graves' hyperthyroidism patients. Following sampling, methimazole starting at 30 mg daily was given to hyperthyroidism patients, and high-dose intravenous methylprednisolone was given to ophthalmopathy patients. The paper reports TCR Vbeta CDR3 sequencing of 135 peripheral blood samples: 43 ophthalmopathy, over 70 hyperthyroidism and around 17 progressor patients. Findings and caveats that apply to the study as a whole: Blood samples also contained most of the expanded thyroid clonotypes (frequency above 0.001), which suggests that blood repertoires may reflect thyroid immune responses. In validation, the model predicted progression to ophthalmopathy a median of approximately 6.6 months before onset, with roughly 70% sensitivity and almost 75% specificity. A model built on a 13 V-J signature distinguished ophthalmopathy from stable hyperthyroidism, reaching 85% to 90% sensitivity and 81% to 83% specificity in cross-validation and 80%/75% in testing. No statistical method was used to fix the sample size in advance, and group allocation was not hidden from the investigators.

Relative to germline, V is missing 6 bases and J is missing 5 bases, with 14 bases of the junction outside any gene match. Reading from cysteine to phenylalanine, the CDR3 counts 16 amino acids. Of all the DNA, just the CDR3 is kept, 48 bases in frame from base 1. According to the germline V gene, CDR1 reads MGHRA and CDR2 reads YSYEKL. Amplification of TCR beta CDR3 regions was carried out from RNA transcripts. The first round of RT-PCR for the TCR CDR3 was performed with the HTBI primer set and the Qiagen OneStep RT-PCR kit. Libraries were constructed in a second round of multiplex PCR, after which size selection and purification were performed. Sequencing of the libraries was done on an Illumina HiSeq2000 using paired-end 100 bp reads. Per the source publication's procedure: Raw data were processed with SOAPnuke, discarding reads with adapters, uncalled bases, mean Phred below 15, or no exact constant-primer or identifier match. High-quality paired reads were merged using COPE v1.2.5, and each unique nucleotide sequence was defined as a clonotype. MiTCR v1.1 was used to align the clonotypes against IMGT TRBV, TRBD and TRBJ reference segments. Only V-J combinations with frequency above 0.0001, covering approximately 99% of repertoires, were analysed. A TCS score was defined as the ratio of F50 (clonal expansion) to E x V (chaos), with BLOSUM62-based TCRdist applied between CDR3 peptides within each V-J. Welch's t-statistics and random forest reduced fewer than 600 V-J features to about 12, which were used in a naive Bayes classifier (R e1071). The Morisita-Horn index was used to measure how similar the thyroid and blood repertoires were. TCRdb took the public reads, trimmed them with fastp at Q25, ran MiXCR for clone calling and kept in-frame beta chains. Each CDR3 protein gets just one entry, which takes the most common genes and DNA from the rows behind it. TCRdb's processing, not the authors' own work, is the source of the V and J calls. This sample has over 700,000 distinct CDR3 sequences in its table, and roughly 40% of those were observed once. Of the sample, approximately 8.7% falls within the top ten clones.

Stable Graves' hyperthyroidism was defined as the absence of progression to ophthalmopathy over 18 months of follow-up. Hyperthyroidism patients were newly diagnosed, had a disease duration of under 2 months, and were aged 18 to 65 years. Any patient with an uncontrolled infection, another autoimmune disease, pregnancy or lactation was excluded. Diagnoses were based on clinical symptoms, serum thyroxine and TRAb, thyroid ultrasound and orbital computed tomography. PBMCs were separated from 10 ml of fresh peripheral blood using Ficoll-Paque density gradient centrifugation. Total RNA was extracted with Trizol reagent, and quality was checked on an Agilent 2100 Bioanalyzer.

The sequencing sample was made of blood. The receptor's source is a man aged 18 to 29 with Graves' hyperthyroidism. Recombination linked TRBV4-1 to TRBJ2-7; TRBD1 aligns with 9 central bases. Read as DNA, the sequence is TGCGCCAGCAGTCAAAGGGGGGGACAGGGTACGAACGAGCAGTACTTC. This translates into CASSQRGGQGTNEQYF.